This TCR beta chain originates from a study of blood T cell repertoires in COVID-19. For the study at large: The United States, Italy and Spain supplied acute and convalescent COVID-19 samples.

The V end lost 1 base, the J end lost 9 bases, and 10 bases lay between the germline ends. The CDR3 covers 13 residues. Germline V lookup: CDR1 SGHAT, CDR2 FQNNGV. The table came from immunoSEQ multiplex PCR; TCRdb's copy has only in-frame clones and leaves some out. The profile covers approximately 150,000 clones, with about three quarters appearing a single time and about 1.9% taken by the ten largest. The specimen sequenced was peripheral blood. The rearrangement uses TRBV11-2 and TRBJ2-1, with D unclear. The sequence came from a woman aged 60-70 years with acute or convalescent COVID-19. The CDR3 nucleotides are TGTGCCAGCAGCTTAGCTTTGGGCACTGAGCAGTTCTTC. This encodes CASSLALGTEQFF. Using reference TRBV11-2 and TRBJ2-1 for the parts outside the CDR3, the full variable domain is EAGVAQSPRYKIIEKRQSVAFWCNPISGHATLYWYQQILGQGPKLLIQFQNNGVVDDSQLPKDRFSAERLKGVDSTLKIQPAKLEDSAVYLCASSLALGTEQFFGPGTRLTVL.